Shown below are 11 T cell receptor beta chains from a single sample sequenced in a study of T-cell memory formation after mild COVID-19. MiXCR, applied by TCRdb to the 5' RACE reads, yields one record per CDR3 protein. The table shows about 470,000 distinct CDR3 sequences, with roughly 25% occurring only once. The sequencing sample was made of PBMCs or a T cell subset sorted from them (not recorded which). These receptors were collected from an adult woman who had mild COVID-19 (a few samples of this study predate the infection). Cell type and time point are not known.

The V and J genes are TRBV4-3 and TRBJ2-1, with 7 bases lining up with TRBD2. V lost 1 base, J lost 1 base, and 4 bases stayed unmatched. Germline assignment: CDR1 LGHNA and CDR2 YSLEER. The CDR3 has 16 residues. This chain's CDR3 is CASSQASGGSYNEQFF. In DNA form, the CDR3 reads TGCGCCAGCAGCCAAGCTAGCGGAGGGTCCTACAATGAGCAGTTCTTC.

CDR3 bases: TGTGCCAGCAGCTTAGCCCTAGGGGACATGTGGGGCTACACCTTC. This encodes CASSLALGDMWGYTF. V is TRBV7-9 and J is TRBJ1-2; D is possibly TRBD1 (6 bases). CDR1 is SEHNR and CDR2 is FQNEAQ in the germline V gene (reference sequence). This CDR3 spans 15 amino acids. Deletions cut 0 bases from V and 8 bases from J, with 16 bases between.

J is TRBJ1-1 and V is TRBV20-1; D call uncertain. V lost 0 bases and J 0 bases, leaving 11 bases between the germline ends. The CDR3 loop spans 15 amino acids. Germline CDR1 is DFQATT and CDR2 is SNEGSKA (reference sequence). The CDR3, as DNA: TGCAGTGCTAGAGATGAGGAGGGCCTGAACACTGAAGCTTTCTTT. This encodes CSARDEEGLNTEAFF.

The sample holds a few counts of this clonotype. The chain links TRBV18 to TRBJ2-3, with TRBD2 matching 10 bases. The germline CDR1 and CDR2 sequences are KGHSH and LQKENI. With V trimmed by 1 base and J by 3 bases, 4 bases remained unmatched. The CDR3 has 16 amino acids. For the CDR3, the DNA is TGTGCCAGCTCACCACGGCTAGCGGGAGCAACAGATACGCAGTATTTT. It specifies CASSPRLAGATDTQYF.

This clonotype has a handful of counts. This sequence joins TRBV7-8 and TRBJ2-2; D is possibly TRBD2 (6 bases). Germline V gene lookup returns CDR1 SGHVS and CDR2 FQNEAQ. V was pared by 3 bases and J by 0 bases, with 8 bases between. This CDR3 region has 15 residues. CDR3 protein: CASSLIAANTGELFF. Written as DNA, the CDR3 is TGTGCCAGCAGCTTGATAGCGGCGAACACCGGGGAGCTGTTTTTT. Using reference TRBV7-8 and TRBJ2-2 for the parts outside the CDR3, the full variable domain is GAGVSQSPRYKVAKRGQDVALRCDPISGHVSLFWYQQALGQGPEFLTYFQNEAQLDKSGLPSDRFFAERPEGSVSTLKIQRTQQEDSAVYLCASSLIAANTGELFFGEGSRLTVL.

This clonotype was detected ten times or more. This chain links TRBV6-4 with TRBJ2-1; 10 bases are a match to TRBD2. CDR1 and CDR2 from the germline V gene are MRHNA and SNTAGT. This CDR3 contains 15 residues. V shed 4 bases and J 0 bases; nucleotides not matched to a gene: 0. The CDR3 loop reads CASSGTSGSYNEQFF. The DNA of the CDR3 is TGTGCCAGCAGTGGGACTAGCGGCTCCTACAATGAGCAGTTCTTC.

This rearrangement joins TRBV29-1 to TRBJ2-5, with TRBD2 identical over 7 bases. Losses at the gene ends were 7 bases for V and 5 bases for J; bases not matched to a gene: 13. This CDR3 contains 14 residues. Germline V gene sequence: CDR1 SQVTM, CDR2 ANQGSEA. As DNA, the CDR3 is TGCAGCGGGGACTACCCGGGGCTGGGGGAGACCCAGTACTTC. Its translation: CSGDYPGLGETQYF.

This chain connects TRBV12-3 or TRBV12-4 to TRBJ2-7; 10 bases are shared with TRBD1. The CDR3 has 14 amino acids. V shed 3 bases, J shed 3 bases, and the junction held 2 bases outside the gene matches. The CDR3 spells CASSFGDRGYEQYF. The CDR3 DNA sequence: TGTGCCAGCAGTTTCGGGGACAGGGGCTACGAGCAGTACTTC.

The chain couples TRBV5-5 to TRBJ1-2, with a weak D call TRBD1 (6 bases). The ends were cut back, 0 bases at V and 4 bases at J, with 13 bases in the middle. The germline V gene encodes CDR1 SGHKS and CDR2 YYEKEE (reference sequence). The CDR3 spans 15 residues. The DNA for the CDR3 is TGTGCCAGCAGCTTGGCCTTGGGGGCCGGCTATGGCTACACCTTC. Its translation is CASSLALGAGYGYTF.

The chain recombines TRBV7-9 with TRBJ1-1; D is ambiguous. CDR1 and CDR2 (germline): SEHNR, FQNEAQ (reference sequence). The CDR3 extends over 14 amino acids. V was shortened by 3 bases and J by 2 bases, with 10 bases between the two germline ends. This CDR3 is CASSFPQTNTEAFF. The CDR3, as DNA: TGTGCCAGCAGCTTCCCGCAGACCAACACTGAAGCTTTCTTT.

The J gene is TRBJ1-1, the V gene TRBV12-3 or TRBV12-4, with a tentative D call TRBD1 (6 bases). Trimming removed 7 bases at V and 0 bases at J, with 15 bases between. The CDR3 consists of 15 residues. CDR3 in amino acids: CASILDGGMNTEAFF. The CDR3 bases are TGTGCCAGCATATTGGACGGGGGCATGAACACTGAAGCTTTCTTT.